This T cell receptor (beta chain) emerged from a study of T cells after yellow fever vaccination. Study details: Low-cell-number fractions were prepared with SMART-Seq v4 Ultra Low Input. The study's findings and limits: Most clones from primary vaccination were detected again post-booster (about 95% CD4, roughly 90% CD8). There was a possibility that FACS-sorted repertoires contained abundant clonotypes contaminating from the bulk population.

V was pared by 8 bases and J by 3 bases, with 20 bases between. This CDR3 comprises 14 residues. From germline, CDR1 is DFQATT and CDR2 SNEGSKA (reference sequence). Template switching with 5'RACE generated the TCR cDNA and added a universal primer site and UMIs. MiXCR, run by TCRdb on the 5' RACE reads, gives a single entry per CDR3 protein. Of under 550,000 distinct CDR3 sequences listed, just over 20% are singletons. Concerning this clonotype: No antigen is known for it.

This TCR came from a man aged 18 to 30 who received the YFV17D yellow fever vaccine. Sequenced material: PBMCs, taken about 21 days after the first yellow fever vaccination. The V and J genes are TRBV20-1 and TRBJ2-7, with D perhaps matching TRBD1 (6 bases). CDR3 sequence (DNA): TGCAGTCCATTTGGGCAGCAGGGGCTCTACGAGCAGTACGTC. Translated: CSPFGQQGLYEQYV.